The T cell receptor (beta chain) under discussion was sequenced for a study of T cells in Graves' hyperthyroidism and ophthalmopathy. Trimming left V 4 bases short and J 0 bases short, with 10 bases between. CDR1 SNHLY and CDR2 FYNNEI come from the germline V gene. The CDR3 length is 16 residues. This clonotype was detected many times. RNA transcripts provided the source from which TCR beta CDR3 regions were amplified. Carried out on the TCR CDR3, a first-round RT-PCR used the HTBI primer set. Each CDR3 protein is one row after TCRdb ran MiXCR on the multiplex PCR reads. The profile shows some 580,000 distinct CDR3 sequences, approximately 16% of them singletons.

V is TRBV2 and J is TRBJ2-6; D gene unclear. Source material: blood. The TCR comes from a woman aged 35 to 49 with Graves' ophthalmopathy. The CDR3 DNA reads TGTGCCAGCAGTGGTGGCAGGACCTCTGGGGCCAACGTCCTGACTTTC. Translated, it gives CASSGGRTSGANVLTF.